This T cell receptor (beta chain) comes out of a study of T-cell memory formation after mild COVID-19. TCRdb fed the 5' RACE reads into MiXCR, producing one record per CDR3 protein. The sample yields some 450,000 distinct CDR3 sequences, roughly 20% seen once. The CDR3 extends over 14 amino acids. Trimming left V 6 bases short and J 7 bases short, with 13 bases between. The germline gives CDR1 LGHDT, CDR2 YNNKEL (reference sequence). This sequence originates from an adult woman who had mild COVID-19 (a few samples of this study predate the infection). Cell type and time point are not known. Sequencing input: PBMCs or a T cell subset sorted from them (not recorded which). This chain uses TRBV3-1 with TRBJ1-6, with D perhaps matching TRBD1 (5 bases). Here the CDR3 DNA reads TGTGCCAGCAGTTCGGGACGGGGAAATTCACCCCTCCACTTT. It yields the protein CASSSGRGNSPLHF.